These 7 T cell receptor beta chains were sequenced from one sample in a study of metastatic and nonmetastatic thyroid tumors. No patient had received any treatment before thyroid surgery. With MiXCR, TCRdb called clones anew from the PCR reads. The table has 15,000 or so clones, about 15% seen once. The sequencing sample was made of blood. These receptors came from a female donor with papillary thyroid cancer or a benign thyroid nodule (not recorded which). Some clones in this sample may be carry-over from other donors' samples.

In its sample, this clone was seen many times. This chain links TRBV6-1 with TRBJ1-4; D remains unclear. This CDR3 is 15 amino acids long. The germline V and J ends were trimmed by 1 base and 5 bases, with 11 bases remaining between them. CDR1 is MNHNS and CDR2 is SASEGT in the germline V gene. The CDR3 here is CASSEGPGENEKLFF. DNA for the CDR3: TGTGCCAGCAGTGAAGGCCCTGGGGAAAATGAAAAACTGTTTTTT.

This clone was seen more than once but under ten times. This chain uses TRBV5-4 with TRBJ2-5, with TRBD1 identical over 7 bases. Germline trimming cut 0 bases from V and 3 bases from J; bases unmatched to any gene: 8. This CDR3 region has 16 residues. Germline CDR1 SGHNT, CDR2 YYREEE (reference sequence). CDR3 coding DNA: TGTGCCAGCAGCTTGGCCCCGGAAGGGGGCGAAGAGACCCAGTACTTC. Its protein is CASSLAPEGGEETQYF.

This clone was found many times. The chain recombines TRBV20-1 with TRBJ1-1; TRBD1 matches 7 bases. This CDR3 contains 13 residues. The J segment lost 0 bases and the V segment lost 5 bases, leaving 3 bases of the junction unmatched. Germline V lookup: CDR1 DFQATT, CDR2 SNEGSKA (reference sequence). CDR3 sequence: CSAYRGMNTEAFF. CDR3 nucleotide sequence: TGCAGTGCTTACAGGGGTATGAACACTGAAGCTTTCTTT.

The chain couples TRBV2 to TRBJ2-7; 7 nucleotides match TRBD2. Trimming took 8 bases from V and 7 from J; bases not matched to a gene: 14. The germline V gene encodes CDR1 SNHLY and CDR2 FYNNEI. This CDR3 region has 14 residues. The CDR3 loop is CASESGERGLEQYF. The CDR3 bases are TGTGCCAGCGAATCTGGGGAGCGGGGTTTAGAGCAGTACTTC.

There are a few counts of this clone. This chain uses TRBV18 with TRBJ2-5; 9 nucleotides agree with TRBD1. Germline V gene data show CDR1 as KGHSH and CDR2 as LQKENI. V lost 2 bases, J lost 2 bases, and 3 bases stayed unmatched. The CDR3 covers 15 residues. The CDR3 coding sequence is TGTGCCAGCTCACCAGCCGGGACAGGGCAAGAGACCCAGTACTTC. Its protein product is CASSPAGTGQETQYF.

This clone was counted between two and nine times. The chain joins TRBV6-1 to TRBJ1-5; D gene uncertain. Trimming stripped 6 bases from V and 4 bases from J, with 16 bases between. The CDR3 sequence is 15 residues long. In germline, CDR1 is MNHNS, CDR2 SASEGT. This CDR3 reads CASSHDPYRNQPQHF. The CDR3, as DNA: TGTGCCAGCAGCCATGACCCATATAGAAATCAGCCCCAGCATTTT.

This clone appeared many times. V and J are TRBV20-1 and TRBJ2-3; D possibly corresponds to TRBD1 (6 bases). The germline V gene encodes CDR1 DFQATT and CDR2 SNEGSKA (reference sequence). The CDR3 runs to 15 residues. Trimming took off 5 bases at V and 0 bases at J, with 15 bases between the two ends. CDR3 sequence (DNA): TGCAGTGCTCCTAGACAGGTTACTAGCACAGATACGCAGTATTTT. This codes for CSAPRQVTSTDTQYF.